This is a list of T cell receptor beta chains from one sample in a study of cytomegalovirus exposure and HLA in healthy donors. TCRdb's copy holds only in-frame clones and misses some; the assay was immunoSEQ multiplex PCR. The sample lists about 120,000 clones; less than 80% were seen once. Source material: PBMCs. These receptors came from a man younger than 45 in good health and CMV-seronegative. Both conserved end residues are part of each CDR3. D genes are given only for firm matches. A row's size may be missing; if present it is once, few, many or a size class.

cdr3_nt: TGTGCCAGCAGTGAAATGGGGGGTGGGAATTCACCCCTCCACTTT; cdr3_aa: CASSEMGGGNSPLHF; d_call: -; j_call: TRBJ1-6; cdr3_length: 15; v_call: TRBV2; clone_size: few
cdr3_nt: TGTGCCAGCAGAGGACAGCAGTACGAGCAGTACTTC; cdr3_aa: CASRGQQYEQYF; d_call: -; j_call: TRBJ2-7; cdr3_length: 12; v_call: TRBV7-2; clone_size: -
cdr3_nt: TGTGCCAGCAGCTTTCAGGGGGCAAGGCCCCAGCATTTT; cdr3_aa: CASSFQGARPQHF; d_call: TRBD1; j_call: TRBJ1-5; cdr3_length: 13; v_call: TRBV7-2; clone_size: few
cdr3_nt: TGCGCCAGCAGAAGGACAGGGGGCACAGATGGCTATACCTTC; cdr3_aa: CASRRTGGTDGYTF; d_call: TRBD1; j_call: TRBJ1-2; cdr3_length: 14; v_call: TRBV4-1; clone_size: -
cdr3_nt: TGCGCCAGCAGCCCGACCTTTAGCGGGGGGACGCAGTATTTT; cdr3_aa: CASSPTFSGGTQYF; d_call: TRBD2; j_call: TRBJ2-3; cdr3_length: 14; v_call: TRBV4-1; clone_size: -
cdr3_nt: TGTGCCAGCAGTGGGCCAGACACAGATACGCAGTATTTT; cdr3_aa: CASSGPDTDTQYF; d_call: -; j_call: TRBJ2-3; cdr3_length: 13; v_call: TRBV2; clone_size: -
cdr3_nt: TGTGCCAGCAGCAGCCTCCGACAGGGGGATCAGCCCCAGCATTTT; cdr3_aa: CASSSLRQGDQPQHF; d_call: TRBD1; j_call: TRBJ1-5; cdr3_length: 15; v_call: TRBV2; clone_size: once
cdr3_nt: TGTGCCAGCAGTTTATATCACAGGGGGCTGAGCTATGGCTACACCTTC; cdr3_aa: CASSLYHRGLSYGYTF; d_call: TRBD1; j_call: TRBJ1-2; cdr3_length: 16; v_call: TRBV27; clone_size: -
cdr3_nt: TGTGCCAGCAGTTACTCGAGCAGGGTGGGTGAGCAGTACTTC; cdr3_aa: CASSYSSRVGEQYF; d_call: -; j_call: TRBJ2-7; cdr3_length: 14; v_call: TRBV6-5; clone_size: -
cdr3_nt: TGTGCCAGCAACCACCGGGACAACTACGAGCAGTACTTC; cdr3_aa: CASNHRDNYEQYF; d_call: -; j_call: TRBJ2-7; cdr3_length: 13; v_call: TRBV6-5; clone_size: -
cdr3_nt: TGTGCCAGCGCCCCACAGGGATCAAAAGGATGGGCTTTCTTT; cdr3_aa: CASAPQGSKGWAFF; d_call: -; j_call: TRBJ1-1; cdr3_length: 14; v_call: TRBV7-9; clone_size: -
cdr3_nt: TGTGCCAGCAGCTTTGTATCCGACACTGAAGCTTTCTTT; cdr3_aa: CASSFVSDTEAFF; d_call: -; j_call: TRBJ1-1; cdr3_length: 13; v_call: TRBV7-9; clone_size: once
cdr3_nt: TGTGCCAGCAGCGTAGTCGAGGGAAACTATGGCTACACCTTC; cdr3_aa: CASSVVEGNYGYTF; d_call: -; j_call: TRBJ1-2; cdr3_length: 14; v_call: TRBV9; clone_size: -
cdr3_nt: TGTGCCAGCAGTTTAGCTACCCCTTCCTACGAGCAGTACTTC; cdr3_aa: CASSLATPSYEQYF; d_call: -; j_call: TRBJ2-7; cdr3_length: 14; v_call: TRBV28; clone_size: few
cdr3_nt: TGCAGCGCAGAGAGGGGGTCTAATGAAAAACTGTTTTTT; cdr3_aa: CSAERGSNEKLFF; d_call: -; j_call: TRBJ1-4; cdr3_length: 13; v_call: TRBV29-1; clone_size: -
cdr3_nt: TGTGCCACCAATAGCGGGGGGGCCTTTGAGCAGTTCTTC; cdr3_aa: CATNSGGAFEQFF; d_call: TRBD2; j_call: TRBJ2-1; cdr3_length: 13; v_call: TRBV6-7; clone_size: few
cdr3_nt: TGTGCCAGCAGTTTGGGCACCGCTTCTAACTATGGCTACACCTTC; cdr3_aa: CASSLGTASNYGYTF; d_call: -; j_call: TRBJ1-2; cdr3_length: 15; v_call: TRBV28; clone_size: -
cdr3_nt: TGCGCCAGCAGCCCCCGGCAGGGGACCACTGAAGCTTTCTTT; cdr3_aa: CASSPRQGTTEAFF; d_call: -; j_call: TRBJ1-1; cdr3_length: 14; v_call: TRBV5-1; clone_size: once
cdr3_nt: TGTGCCAGCAGCCCAGCGGACGGGCTCTATGGCTACACCTTC; cdr3_aa: CASSPADGLYGYTF; d_call: -; j_call: TRBJ1-2; cdr3_length: 14; v_call: TRBV7-9; clone_size: -
cdr3_nt: TGTGCCAGCAGTGCGGGACAGGGCAATCAGCCCCAGCATTTT; cdr3_aa: CASSAGQGNQPQHF; d_call: TRBD1; j_call: TRBJ1-5; cdr3_length: 14; v_call: TRBV27; clone_size: -
cdr3_nt: TGTGCCATCAACGGGGTTGACGGGGCCAACGTCCTGACTTTC; cdr3_aa: CAINGVDGANVLTF; d_call: -; j_call: TRBJ2-6; cdr3_length: 14; v_call: TRBV10-3; clone_size: -
cdr3_nt: TGCGCCAGCAGCTCAACCCGGACAGGACGCACAGATACGCAGTATTTT; cdr3_aa: CASSSTRTGRTDTQYF; d_call: TRBD1; j_call: TRBJ2-3; cdr3_length: 16; v_call: TRBV5-1; clone_size: -
cdr3_nt: TGCGCCAGCAGCTTGGTCGGACTATCTTACGAGCAGTACTTC; cdr3_aa: CASSLVGLSYEQYF; d_call: -; j_call: TRBJ2-7; cdr3_length: 14; v_call: TRBV5-1; clone_size: -
cdr3_nt: TGCGCCAGCAGCTTACTAGCGGGGGGGTACACCGGGGAGCTGTTTTTT; cdr3_aa: CASSLLAGGYTGELFF; d_call: TRBD2; j_call: TRBJ2-2; cdr3_length: 16; v_call: TRBV5-1; clone_size: once
cdr3_nt: TGTGCCAGCAGTCCGGGGACAGGGTACACGAATACGCAGTATTTT; cdr3_aa: CASSPGTGYTNTQYF; d_call: TRBD1; j_call: TRBJ2-3; cdr3_length: 15; v_call: TRBV27; clone_size: -
cdr3_nt: TGTGCCAGCAGCGTTGGGGCTTTTTTGAACACTGAAGCTTTCTTT; cdr3_aa: CASSVGAFLNTEAFF; d_call: -; j_call: TRBJ1-1; cdr3_length: 15; v_call: TRBV9; clone_size: -
cdr3_nt: TGTGCCAGCAGCCAAAGACTTAGCGGTGATCTAGCAGATACGCAGTATTTT; cdr3_aa: CASSQRLSGDLADTQYF; d_call: -; j_call: TRBJ2-3; cdr3_length: 17; v_call: TRBV14; clone_size: -
cdr3_nt: TGTGCCACCAGCACAGGGGCGGGGGGGTACAATGAGCAGTTCTTC; cdr3_aa: CATSTGAGGYNEQFF; d_call: TRBD2; j_call: TRBJ2-1; cdr3_length: 15; v_call: TRBV15; clone_size: -
cdr3_nt: TGTGCCTGGAGTGTGGGCAGGGGTCTCCTATACAATGAGCAGTTCTTC; cdr3_aa: CAWSVGRGLLYNEQFF; d_call: -; j_call: TRBJ2-1; cdr3_length: 16; v_call: TRBV30; clone_size: -
cdr3_nt: TGTGCCAGCAGCGCGGGACAGGGCGCGGGAAACACCATATATTTT; cdr3_aa: CASSAGQGAGNTIYF; d_call: TRBD1; j_call: TRBJ1-3; cdr3_length: 15; v_call: TRBV9; clone_size: -
cdr3_nt: TGTGCCAGCAGCCCTAGGCGGACAGGGCCCACAGCTTTCTTT; cdr3_aa: CASSPRRTGPTAFF; d_call: TRBD1; j_call: TRBJ1-1; cdr3_length: 14; v_call: TRBV7-8; clone_size: -
cdr3_nt: TGCGCCAGCAGCCAAGACAGGACATGGAGCTCCTACGAGCAGTACTTC; cdr3_aa: CASSQDRTWSSYEQYF; d_call: -; j_call: TRBJ2-7; cdr3_length: 16; v_call: TRBV4-3; clone_size: -
cdr3_nt: TGTGCCAGCAGCCCGGGCGGAGGACGAGCACAAGAGACCCAGTACTTC; cdr3_aa: CASSPGGGRAQETQYF; d_call: -; j_call: TRBJ2-5; cdr3_length: 16; v_call: TRBV5-4; clone_size: -
cdr3_nt: TGTGCCAGCAGCTCTCGACTAGCGGGGGGGCCAGATACGCAGTATTTT; cdr3_aa: CASSSRLAGGPDTQYF; d_call: TRBD2; j_call: TRBJ2-3; cdr3_length: 16; v_call: TRBV7-2; clone_size: -
cdr3_nt: TGCGCCGGCAGTGGCAGGGGTTCCTACGAGCAGTACTTC; cdr3_aa: CAGSGRGSYEQYF; d_call: -; j_call: TRBJ2-7; cdr3_length: 13; v_call: TRBV10-2; clone_size: -
cdr3_nt: TGCGCCAGCAGCTTGGCGCAGGACTTTAACTATGGCTACACCTTC; cdr3_aa: CASSLAQDFNYGYTF; d_call: -; j_call: TRBJ1-2; cdr3_length: 15; v_call: TRBV5-1; clone_size: -
cdr3_nt: TGTGCCAGCAGCCCCCTATCAGAAGCGGGGGGGAGCAATGAGCAGTTCTTC; cdr3_aa: CASSPLSEAGGSNEQFF; d_call: -; j_call: TRBJ2-1; cdr3_length: 17; v_call: TRBV21-1; clone_size: -
cdr3_nt: TGTGCCAGCAGTGGGAACAGGGAAAGGAGGGAGCTGTTTTTT; cdr3_aa: CASSGNRERRELFF; d_call: -; j_call: TRBJ2-2; cdr3_length: 14; v_call: TRBV2; clone_size: -
cdr3_nt: TGCGCCAGCAACGGGGGGACTTACAATGAGCAGTTCTTC; cdr3_aa: CASNGGTYNEQFF; d_call: TRBD2; j_call: TRBJ2-1; cdr3_length: 13; v_call: TRBV10-2; clone_size: -
cdr3_nt: TGCGCCAGCAGCCCCGGGACAGGACTCTACGAGCAGTACTTC; cdr3_aa: CASSPGTGLYEQYF; d_call: TRBD1; j_call: TRBJ2-7; cdr3_length: 14; v_call: TRBV5-1; clone_size: few
cdr3_nt: TGCGCCAGCAGTCATGCACAGGGGCTTAAGTCATCTGGAAACACCATATATTTT; cdr3_aa: CASSHAQGLKSSGNTIYF; d_call: TRBD1; j_call: TRBJ1-3; cdr3_length: 18; v_call: TRBV4-1; clone_size: -
cdr3_nt: TGCAGCGTAACCCTAAACTACGAGCAGTACTTC; cdr3_aa: CSVTLNYEQYF; d_call: -; j_call: TRBJ2-7; cdr3_length: 11; v_call: TRBV29-1; clone_size: -
cdr3_nt: TGCGCCAGCAGCCCGGGTGGGGGGACTGGAAACACCATATATTTT; cdr3_aa: CASSPGGGTGNTIYF; d_call: -; j_call: TRBJ1-3; cdr3_length: 15; v_call: TRBV5-1; clone_size: few
cdr3_nt: TGTGCCAGCAGCCCCTTTGGCGGCAGTACCACTGAAGCTTTCTTT; cdr3_aa: CASSPFGGSTTEAFF; d_call: -; j_call: TRBJ1-1; cdr3_length: 15; v_call: TRBV7-8; clone_size: few
cdr3_nt: TGTGCCAGCAGCCCGACTAGAGAGAGGAACAATGAGCAGTTCTTC; cdr3_aa: CASSPTRERNNEQFF; d_call: -; j_call: TRBJ2-1; cdr3_length: 15; v_call: TRBV7-3; clone_size: -
cdr3_nt: TGCGCCAGCAGCCCCTCTCCGACAGGCCACCAAGAGACCCAGTACTTC; cdr3_aa: CASSPSPTGHQETQYF; d_call: -; j_call: TRBJ2-5; cdr3_length: 16; v_call: TRBV5-1; clone_size: -